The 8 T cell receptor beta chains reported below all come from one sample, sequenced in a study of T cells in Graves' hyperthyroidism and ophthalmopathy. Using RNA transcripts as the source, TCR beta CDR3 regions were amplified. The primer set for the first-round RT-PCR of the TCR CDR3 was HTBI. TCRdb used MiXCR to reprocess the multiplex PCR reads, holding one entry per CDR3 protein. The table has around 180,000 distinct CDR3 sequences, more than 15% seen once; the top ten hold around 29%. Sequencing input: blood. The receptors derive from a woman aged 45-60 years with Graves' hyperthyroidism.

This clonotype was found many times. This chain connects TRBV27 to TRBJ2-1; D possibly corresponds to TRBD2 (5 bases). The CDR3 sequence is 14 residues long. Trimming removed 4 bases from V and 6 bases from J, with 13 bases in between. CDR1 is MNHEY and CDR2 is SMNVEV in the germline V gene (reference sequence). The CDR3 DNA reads TGTGCCAGCAGTTCACCCCTACGGGGCAATGAGCAGTTCTTC. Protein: CASSSPLRGNEQFF.

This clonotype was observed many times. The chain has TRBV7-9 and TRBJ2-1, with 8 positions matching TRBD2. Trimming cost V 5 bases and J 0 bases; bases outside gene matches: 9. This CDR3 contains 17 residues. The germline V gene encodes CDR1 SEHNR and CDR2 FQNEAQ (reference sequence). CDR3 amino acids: CASSPPGGGGSYNEQFF. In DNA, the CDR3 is TGTGCCAGCAGCCCCCCGGGGGGGGGGGGCTCCTACAATGAGCAGTTCTTC.

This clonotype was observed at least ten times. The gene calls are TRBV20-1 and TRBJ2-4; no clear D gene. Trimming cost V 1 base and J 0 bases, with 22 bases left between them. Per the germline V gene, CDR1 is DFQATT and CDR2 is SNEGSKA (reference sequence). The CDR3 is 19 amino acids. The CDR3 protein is CSARVFGVPGQIAKNIQYF. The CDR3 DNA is TGCAGTGCTAGAGTTTTTGGAGTTCCCGGTCAAATAGCCAAAAACATTCAGTACTTC.

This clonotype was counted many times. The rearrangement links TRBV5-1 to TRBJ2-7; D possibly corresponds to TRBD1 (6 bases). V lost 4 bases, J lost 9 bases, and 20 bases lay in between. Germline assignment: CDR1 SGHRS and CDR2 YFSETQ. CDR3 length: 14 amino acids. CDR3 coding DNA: TGCGCCAGCAGCCTGGAAGGACAGACCAGGATGCAGTACTTC. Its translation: CASSLEGQTRMQYF.

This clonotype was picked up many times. The DNA for the CDR3 is TGTGCCAGCAGTGGGACTAACCAAGAGACCCAGTACTTC. Its protein is CASSGTNQETQYF. The chain carries TRBV6-1 and TRBJ2-5; weak D call: TRBD2 (6 bases). The CDR3 is made up of 13 amino acids. CDR1 and CDR2 (germline): MNHNS, SASEGT. Trimming cost V 4 bases and J 0 bases, with 6 bases left between them.

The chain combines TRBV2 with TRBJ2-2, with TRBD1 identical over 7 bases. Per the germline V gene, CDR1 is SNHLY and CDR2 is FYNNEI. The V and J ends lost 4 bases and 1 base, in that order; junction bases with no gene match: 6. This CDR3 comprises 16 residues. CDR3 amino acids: CASSAAGTENTGELFF. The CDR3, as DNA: TGTGCCAGCAGTGCGGCCGGGACAGAGAACACCGGGGAGCTGTTTTTT.

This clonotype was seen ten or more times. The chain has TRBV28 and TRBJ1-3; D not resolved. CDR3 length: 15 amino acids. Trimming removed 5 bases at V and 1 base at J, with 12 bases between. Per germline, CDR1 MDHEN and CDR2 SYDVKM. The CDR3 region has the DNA TGTGCCAGCAGTAGGCAGGCTATTTCTGGAAACACCATATATTTT. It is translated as CASSRQAISGNTIYF.

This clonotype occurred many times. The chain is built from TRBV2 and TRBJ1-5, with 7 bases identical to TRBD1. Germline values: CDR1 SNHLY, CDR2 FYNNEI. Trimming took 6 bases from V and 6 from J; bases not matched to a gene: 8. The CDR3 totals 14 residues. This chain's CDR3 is CASSENRGSQPQHF. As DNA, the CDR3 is TGTGCCAGCAGCGAAAACAGGGGCAGTCAGCCCCAGCATTTT.